This entry describes one TCR beta chain. Trimming cost V 3 bases and J 9 bases; bases outside gene matches: 9. CDR3 size: 14 residues. Germline lookup yields CDR1 DFQATT and CDR2 SNEGSKA (reference sequence). The entry originates in a study of blood T cells in healthy people across ages. Every participating donor contributed about 10 milliliters of peripheral blood through a draw. It was with a sample-barcoded 5' primer and a J-beta primer mix that a second PCR of about 7 to 12 cycles was run. TCRdb used MiXCR to reprocess the 5' RACE reads, holding one entry per CDR3 protein. The sample has about 1,800,000 distinct CDR3 sequences; under 30% are singletons.

The specimen was blood. The sequence was obtained from a woman in her 30s in good health. The chain recombines TRBV20-1 with TRBJ2-1; 9 nucleotides align to TRBD2. The CDR3 loop reads CSASPRGGRSEQFF. The DNA of the CDR3 is TGCAGTGCTAGCCCGCGGGGGGGCCGCAGTGAGCAGTTCTTC.